This is a list of T cell receptor beta chains from one sample in a study of beta chain features in type 1 diabetes. Libraries were prepared by immunoSEQ multiplex PCR; TCRdb keeps only in-frame clonotypes and omits some of them. The sample has 500,000 to 800,000 clones; roughly an eighth are singletons. The sequencing sample was made of naive CD4+ T cells from blood. These receptors were taken from a man aged 25 to 40 with type 1 diabetes. CDR3s include the opening cysteine and the closing phenylalanine or tryptophan. The order of the fields is V gene, clone size, J gene, D gene, CDR3 protein, CDR3 DNA. The D gene is left open where the match is weak. Clone size is given for some rows only: seen once, a few or many times, or a class if the clone is expanded.

TRBV2	few	TRBJ1-2	.	CASSDSGTYGYTF	TGTGCCAGCAGTGATTCAGGGACCTATGGCTACACCTTC
TRBV19	.	TRBJ2-1	.	CASSIQGVPYNEQFF	TGTGCCAGTAGTATTCAAGGGGTCCCCTACAATGAGCAGTTCTTC
TRBV5-1	.	TRBJ2-4	TRBD1	CASSPQGVTKNIQYF	TGCGCCAGCAGCCCTCAGGGGGTAACCAAAAACATTCAGTACTTC
TRBV27	many	TRBJ2-3	.	CASRQSTDTQYF	TGTGCCAGCAGACAAAGCACAGATACGCAGTATTTT
TRBV4-1	.	TRBJ2-2	.	CASSHPLGSGELFF	TGCGCCAGCAGCCACCCCCTAGGCTCCGGGGAGCTGTTTTTT
TRBV12-2	few	TRBJ1-5	.	CATGDDQPQHF	TGTGCTACAGGGGACGATCAGCCCCAGCATTTT
TRBV14	.	TRBJ2-3	.	CASSQEQGRLGTDTQYF	TGTGCCAGCAGCCAAGAACAAGGCAGGCTCGGCACAGATACGCAGTATTTT
TRBV29-1	.	TRBJ2-5	TRBD2	CSVFYGTSSETQYF	TGCAGCGTTTTTTACGGGACTAGCAGTGAGACCCAGTACTTC
TRBV30	few	TRBJ1-5	TRBD1	CAWGTGGSQPQHF	TGTGCCTGGGGGACAGGGGGCAGTCAGCCCCAGCATTTT
TRBV6-5	few	TRBJ1-1	.	CASSPQANTEAFF	TGTGCCAGCAGCCCACAGGCGAACACTGAAGCTTTCTTT
TRBV5-5	few	TRBJ2-1	.	CASSPTRQWGTEQFF	TGTGCCAGCAGCCCCACTAGGCAATGGGGTACTGAGCAGTTCTTC
TRBV27	once	TRBJ2-1	TRBD2	CASSLSVGAGGPWGNEQFF	TGTGCCAGCAGTTTATCGGTAGGGGCGGGGGGCCCTTGGGGGAATGAGCAGTTCTTC
TRBV2	.	TRBJ2-5	.	CASSSDRGETQYF	TGTGCCAGCAGTTCGGACCGCGGGGAGACCCAGTACTTC
TRBV9	few	TRBJ1-5	.	CASSVGGQRNQPQHF	TGTGCCAGCAGCGTAGGGGGGCAGCGCAATCAGCCCCAGCATTTT
TRBV28	few	TRBJ1-3	.	CASKERGLNTIYF	TGTGCCAGCAAGGAACGGGGTTTAAACACCATATATTTT
TRBV6-5	few	TRBJ2-1	.	CASILGGEGEQFF	TGTGCCAGCATATTGGGGGGCGAAGGTGAGCAGTTCTTC